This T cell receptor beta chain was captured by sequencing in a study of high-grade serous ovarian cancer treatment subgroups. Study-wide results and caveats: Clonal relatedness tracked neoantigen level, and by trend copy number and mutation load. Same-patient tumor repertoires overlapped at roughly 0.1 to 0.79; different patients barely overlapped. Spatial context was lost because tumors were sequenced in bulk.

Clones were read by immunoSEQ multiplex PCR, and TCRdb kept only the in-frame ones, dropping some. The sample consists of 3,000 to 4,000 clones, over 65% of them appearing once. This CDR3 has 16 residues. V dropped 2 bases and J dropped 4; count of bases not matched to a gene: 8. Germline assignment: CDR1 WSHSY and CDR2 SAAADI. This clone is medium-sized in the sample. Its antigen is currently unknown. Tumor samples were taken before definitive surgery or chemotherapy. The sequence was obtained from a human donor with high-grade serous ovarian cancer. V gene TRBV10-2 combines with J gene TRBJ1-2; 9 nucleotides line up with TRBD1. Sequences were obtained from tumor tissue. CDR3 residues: CASSEGTGLSGYGYTF. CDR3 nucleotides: TGCGCCAGCAGTGAGGGGACAGGGCTTTCGGGCTATGGCTACACCTTC.